The rows below give T cell receptor beta chains drawn from one sample of a study of Ad26.COV2.S vaccination and SARS-CoV-2 variants. Produced via immunoSEQ multiplex PCR; TCRdb's table is partial and in-frame only. In the table there are some 350,000 clones, 92% of which are singletons. The input for sequencing was peripheral blood, taken after recovery from COVID-19. The receptor source for this set is a human donor who had recovered from COVID-19. Each CDR3 is given with its conserved first and last residue. A D gene is named only where the DNA matches it firmly. Clone size, where shown, is once, few, many, or a class for clones that have expanded.

TRBJ2-3	TRBV5-1	.	.	TGCGCCAGCAGCTTGGAACAGGCGCCCACAGATACGCAGTATTTT	CASSLEQAPTDTQYF
TRBJ2-7	TRBV28	.	.	TGTGCCAGCAGCTCAGAGGCGAACGACGAGCAGTACTTC	CASSSEANDEQYF
TRBJ2-7	TRBV2	TRBD1	.	TGTGCCAGCACCCCGGGACAGGGGCCCCTCGAGCAGTACTTC	CASTPGQGPLEQYF
TRBJ2-3	TRBV19	TRBD2	.	TGTGCCAGTAGCCCCCGGGGGGTAGCAGATACGCAGTATTTT	CASSPRGVADTQYF
TRBJ2-7	TRBV10-1	.	.	TGCGCCAGCAGTGATGATGGACCCGGCTCCGAGCAGTACTTC	CASSDDGPGSEQYF
TRBJ2-1	TRBV18	.	.	TGTGCCAGCTCACCACCGTTGGGGACCATGGCGGGCAATGAGCAGTTCTTC	CASSPPLGTMAGNEQFF
TRBJ2-7	TRBV4-1	.	.	TGCGCCAGCCGAAGAGCGCCGGGGGTTGTCGAGCAGTACTTC	CASRRAPGVVEQYF
TRBJ1-3	TRBV6-5	.	.	TGTGCCAGCAGTTACTCAGGCGGGGCCCCTGGAAACACCATATATTTT	CASSYSGGAPGNTIYF
TRBJ2-1	TRBV9	TRBD1	.	TGTGCCAGCAGCCCCCGGGGACAGGGTTCAGAGTTCTTC	CASSPRGQGSEFF
TRBJ1-2	TRBV9	.	once	TGTGCCAGCAGCGTAGAAGGACACCCAGATATCTATGGCTACACCTTC	CASSVEGHPDIYGYTF
TRBJ2-3	TRBV4-1	.	.	TGCGCCAGCAGCCAACCACTTAGGACGGGAAGAGGAGATACGCAGTATTTT	CASSQPLRTGRGDTQYF
TRBJ1-1	TRBV12-5	TRBD1	few	TGTGCTAGTGGTTTGGGCGGGACAGGGATCCCCGGCACTGAAGCTTTCTTT	CASGLGGTGIPGTEAFF
TRBJ2-1	TRBV6-2/TRBV6-3	TRBD2	.	TGTGCCAGCAGTCGCTTAGGCGCGGGAGGTTACAATGAGCAGTTCTTC	CASSRLGAGGYNEQFF
TRBJ2-6	TRBV10-3	TRBD2	.	TGTGCCATCAGTGAGTCTCCCGGGGGGTCTGGGGCCAACGTCCTGACTTTC	CAISESPGGSGANVLTF
TRBJ2-3	TRBV9	TRBD2	.	TGTGCCAGCAGCCGGGGGACTAGGGGGTCAGATACGCAGTATTTT	CASSRGTRGSDTQYF
TRBJ2-5	TRBV19	.	.	TGTGCCAGTAGTATCTGGATGAGAGAGACCCAGTACTTC	CASSIWMRETQYF